The 22 T cell receptor beta chains below come from one sample, sequenced in a study of graft-versus-host responses after intestinal transplantation. TCRdb's table, derived via immunoSEQ multiplex PCR, lists solely in-frame clones and lacks some. The data contain about 120,000 clones, roughly 96% of them singletons. These receptors' targets are unknown. Material: unstimulated CD8+ T cells sorted from spleen or lymph node cells, obtained before intestinal transplant. The receptors were gathered from a human donor who received an intestinal transplant.

CDR3 residues: CASSQIGQGAWSSYNEQFF. The CDR3, as DNA: TGCGCCAGCAGCCAGATAGGCCAGGGGGCCTGGAGCTCCTACAATGAGCAGTTCTTC. The chain combines TRBV4-1 with TRBJ2-1; 8 bases fit TRBD1. The CDR3 contains 19 residues. The germline V gene encodes CDR1 MGHRA and CDR2 YSYEKL. V lost 3 bases to trimming and J lost 0 bases; unmatched junction nucleotides: 13.

The chain joins TRBV7-8 to TRBJ1-3, with D perhaps TRBD1 (6 bases). In germline, CDR1 is SGHVS, CDR2 FQNEAQ. V lost 4 bases to trimming and J lost 2 bases, with 15 bases between them. This CDR3 is built from 16 residues. In nucleotides, the CDR3 is TGTGCCAGCAGCTCATACAACAGGGCAACTGGAAACACCATATATTTT. As protein: CASSSYNRATGNTIYF.

The rearrangement uses TRBV27 and TRBJ2-3; possible D gene TRBD1, 6 bases. The length of the CDR3 is 15 residues. Germline CDR1 and CDR2: MNHEY and SMNVEV (reference sequence). V was clipped by 5 bases and J by 2 bases, with 14 bases between them. The CDR3 DNA sequence: TGTGCCAGCAGTGATAACAGGGCAGCCACAGATACGCAGTATTTT. Translated: CASSDNRAATDTQYF.

The chain links TRBV13 to TRBJ2-7; 8 nucleotides match TRBD2. Germline V gene sequence: CDR1 PRHDT, CDR2 FYEKMQ (reference sequence). V was pared by 8 bases and J by 3 bases, with 12 bases of the junction left unmatched. The CDR3 is 15 amino acids. CDR3 in DNA: TGTGCCAGCCGTCGCTCAGCGGGAGATTACTACGAGCAGTACTTC. This encodes CASRRSAGDYYEQYF.

The CDR3 loop is CASSQDGPPADTQYF. Here the CDR3 DNA reads TGCGCCAGCAGCCAAGATGGACCCCCGGCGGATACGCAGTATTTT. This sequence joins TRBV4-3 and TRBJ2-3; D uncertain. Trimming stripped 0 bases from V and 6 bases from J, with 13 bases between. Germline V gene sequence: CDR1 LGHNA, CDR2 YSLEER. The CDR3 loop spans 15 amino acids.

The gene calls are TRBV28 and TRBJ1-4, with 8 bases fitting TRBD1. Germline V lookup: CDR1 MDHEN, CDR2 SYDVKM. V shed 4 bases and J 5 bases; nucleotides not matched to a gene: 6. The CDR3 runs to 15 residues. CDR3 residues: CASSSVGQVNEKLFF. The CDR3 DNA reads as TGTGCCAGCAGTTCTGTGGGACAGGTGAATGAAAAACTGTTTTTT.

J is TRBJ2-7 and V is TRBV7-2; TRBD2 matches 10 bases. Germline V gene lookup returns CDR1 SGHTA and CDR2 FQGNSA. This CDR3 spans 17 amino acids. V was clipped by 5 bases and J by 3 bases; unmatched bases: 13. The DNA of the CDR3 is TGTGCCAGCAGCCACCCCTGGACTAGCGGACTGATCTACGAGCAGTACTTC. Translated: CASSHPWTSGLIYEQYF.

The chain has TRBV30 and TRBJ2-1; TRBD1 matches 7 bases. The germline V gene encodes CDR1 GTSNPN and CDR2 SVGIG (reference sequence). V dropped 5 bases and J dropped 3; count of bases not matched to a gene: 10. This CDR3 is 15 amino acids long. The CDR3 reads CAWARGRANYNEQFF. Written as DNA, the CDR3 is TGTGCCTGGGCTAGGGGGCGGGCGAACTACAATGAGCAGTTCTTC.

This chain joins TRBV11-2 and TRBJ2-7, with a possible D match to TRBD1 (5 bases). The V gene's germline CDR1 is SGHAT and CDR2 FQNNGV. V was shortened by 2 bases and J by 5 bases, with 10 bases between the two germline ends. CDR3 length equals 13 residues. The CDR3 nucleotides read TGTGCCAGCAGCTTACAGGGTCTCAACGAGCAGTACTTC. Translation gives CASSLQGLNEQYF.

The chain couples TRBV13 to TRBJ2-1; D is unresolved. Between the trimmed V and J ends, which lost 4 bases and 5 bases, there was a span of 9 bases. This CDR3 is 13 amino acids long. The germline CDR1 and CDR2 sequences are PRHDT and FYEKMQ (reference sequence). CDR3 loop: CASSSDKNNEQFF. The CDR3, as DNA: TGTGCCAGCAGCTCTGACAAGAACAATGAGCAGTTCTTC.

The rearrangement links TRBV6-5 to TRBJ2-1; TRBD1 matches at 9 bases. Trimming took 4 bases from V and 3 from J; bases not matched to a gene: 1. CDR1 MNHEY and CDR2 SVGAGI come from the germline V gene. The CDR3 consists of 14 residues. CDR3 DNA: TGTGCCAGCAGTTGGGACAGGGACTACAATGAGCAGTTCTTC. Its translation is CASSWDRDYNEQFF.

The genes are TRBV15 and TRBJ2-3; the D gene could be TRBD1 or TRBD2 (5 bases each). Germline V lookup: CDR1 LNHNV, CDR2 YYDKDF (reference sequence). Trimming removed 5 bases from V and 5 bases from J, with 14 bases in between. The CDR3 contains 14 residues. CDR3 region: CATSAVRERDTQYF. The CDR3, as DNA: TGTGCCACCAGCGCGGTCAGGGAGAGAGATACGCAGTATTTT.

The chain has TRBV20-1 and TRBJ1-1; D remains unclear. V dropped 6 bases and J dropped 3 bases, with 8 bases sitting between them. The germline V gene encodes CDR1 DFQATT and CDR2 SNEGSKA (reference sequence). This CDR3 is 11 amino acids long. For the CDR3, the DNA is TGCAGTGCCCCCGCCTACACTGAAGCTTTCTTT. Translated, it gives CSAPAYTEAFF.

The chain is built from TRBV9 and TRBJ2-1, with TRBD2 identical over 15 bases. Trimming at V came to 0 bases and at J to 7 bases, leaving 2 bases not matched to a gene. Germline V gives CDR1 SGDLS, CDR2 YYNGEE. CDR3 length equals 16 residues. The chain's CDR3 is CASSVEGLAGGNEQFF. The CDR3 DNA sequence: TGTGCCAGCAGCGTAGAGGGACTAGCGGGAGGAAATGAGCAGTTCTTC.

The V and J genes are TRBV9 and TRBJ1-2; D not certain. The V end lost 1 base, the J end lost 0 bases, and 10 bases lay between the germline ends. Germline V CDR1 and CDR2: SGDLS, YYNGEE. The CDR3 spans 15 residues. The CDR3 nucleotides read TGTGCCAGCAGCGTAAGGCCAAGTACTAACTATGGCTACACCTTC. Its protein product is CASSVRPSTNYGYTF.

The chain recombines TRBV7-9 with TRBJ2-5, with D perhaps matching TRBD1 or TRBD2 (5 bases each). Trimming removed 5 bases from V and 2 bases from J, with 9 bases in between. The germline CDR1 and CDR2 sequences are SEHNR and FQNEAQ (reference sequence). The CDR3 extends over 13 amino acids. CDR3 protein: CASSRDGQETQYF. The CDR3 nucleotides read TGTGCCAGCAGCCGGGACGGACAAGAGACCCAGTACTTC.

The J gene is TRBJ2-5, the V gene TRBV18; perhaps TRBD1 as D (6 bases). Germline assignment: CDR1 KGHSH and CDR2 LQKENI. V gave up 4 bases and J gave up 1 base, with 13 bases separating them. The CDR3 is 15 residues long. This chain's CDR3 is CASSLTGGVQETQYF. For the CDR3, the DNA is TGTGCCAGCTCACTGACAGGAGGAGTCCAAGAGACCCAGTACTTC. Supplemented by reference TRBV18 and TRBJ2-5, the full variable domain reads NAGVMQNPRHLVRRRGQEARLRCSPMKGHSHVYWYRQLPEEGLKFMVYLQKENIIDESGMPKERFSAEFPKEGPSILRIQQVVRGDSAAYFCASSLTGGVQETQYFGPGTRLLVL.

The V and J genes are TRBV6-1 and TRBJ2-7, with D possibly being TRBD2 (5 bases). V lost 5 bases to trimming and J lost 7 bases, with 9 bases between them. Germline V lookup: CDR1 MNHNS, CDR2 SASEGT. This CDR3 is built from 11 residues. CDR3 protein: CASSNPGEQYF. The CDR3 nucleotides read TGTGCCAGCAGTAACCCGGGGGAGCAGTACTTC.

V is TRBV7-9 and J is TRBJ1-1; no firm D call. This CDR3 has 11 amino acids. V dropped 5 bases and J dropped 3 bases, with 4 bases sitting between them. CDR1 is SEHNR and CDR2 is FQNEAQ in the germline V gene (reference sequence). The CDR3 coding sequence is TGTGCCAGCAGCCCCTACACTGAAGCTTTCTTT. Translating it yields CASSPYTEAFF.

The chain employs TRBV11-2 and TRBJ2-5; 9 bases line up with TRBD1. V shed 1 base, J shed 2 bases, and the junction held 5 bases outside the gene matches. Germline V gene data show CDR1 as SGHAT and CDR2 as FQNNGV. CDR3 length: 16 amino acids. CDR3 sequence (DNA): TGTGCCAGCAGCTTAGGGGGACAGGGTCCACAAGAGACCCAGTACTTC. Translation: CASSLGGQGPQETQYF. Together with reference TRBV11-2 and TRBJ2-5, the CDR3 gives the full variable domain: EAGVAQSPRYKIIEKRQSVAFWCNPISGHATLYWYQQILGQGPKLLIQFQNNGVVDDSQLPKDRFSAERLKGVDSTLKIQPAKLEDSAVYLCASSLGGQGPQETQYFGPGTRLLVL.

The V and J genes are TRBV2 and TRBJ1-1; possible D gene TRBD1, 5 bases. This CDR3 is built from 14 residues. Germline loops: CDR1 SNHLY, CDR2 FYNNEI. Trimming pared 8 bases from V and 5 bases from J, leaving 18 bases between. This CDR3 is CASQTTGSGTEAFF. Here the CDR3 DNA reads TGTGCCAGCCAGACGACGGGCTCAGGGACTGAAGCTTTCTTT.

This clone showed up just once. This chain uses TRBV28 with TRBJ2-3, with a weak D call TRBD1 (6 bases). Trimming left V 4 bases short and J 4 bases short, with 15 bases between. The CDR3 has 15 amino acids. Per germline, CDR1 MDHEN and CDR2 SYDVKM. For the CDR3, the DNA is TGTGCCAGCAGTTCGGACAGCCTCCCCGCAGATACGCAGTATTTT. This sequence encodes CASSSDSLPADTQYF.